These 30 T cell receptor beta chains were all obtained from the same sample, sequenced in a study of blood T cell repertoires in COVID-19. The protocol was immunoSEQ multiplex PCR, while the TCRdb copy is restricted to in-frame clones and leaves out a portion. Here the sample spans 190,000 or so clones, 90% being singletons. Material for sequencing was peripheral blood. These receptors all stem from a man aged 45 to 65 with acute or convalescent COVID-19.

The chain has TRBV7-2 and TRBJ1-5; possible D gene TRBD1, 5 bases. CDR1 SGHTA and CDR2 FQGNSA come from the germline V gene. The V end was cut by 6 bases, the J end by 2 bases, with 14 bases between. The CDR3 totals 15 residues. The CDR3 region has the DNA TGTGCCAGCAGTACAGGTGATTTTGGCAATCAGCCCCAGCATTTT. Translation: CASSTGDFGNQPQHF.

V and J are TRBV29-1 and TRBJ1-2; a possible D gene is TRBD1 (6 bases). Trimming removed 8 bases from V and 4 bases from J, with 11 bases in between. The CDR3 is 11 residues long. Germline V gene data show CDR1 as SQVTM and CDR2 as ANQGSEA. CDR3 sequence (DNA): TGCAGCATCTCACAGGGCTATGGCTACACCTTC. Amino acid sequence: CSISQGYGYTF.

This chain links TRBV4-1 with TRBJ2-1; maybe TRBD2 (5 bases). The CDR3 extends over 15 amino acids. The germline gives CDR1 MGHRA, CDR2 YSYEKL. Trimming removed 4 bases from V and 2 bases from J, with 12 bases in between. The CDR3 nucleotides are TGCGCCAGCAGCCCGACTACTGTCGCCTACAATGAGCAGTTCTTC. Protein sequence: CASSPTTVAYNEQFF.

V gene TRBV15 combines with J gene TRBJ2-5; 7 bases are shared with TRBD2. Per the germline V gene, CDR1 is LNHNV and CDR2 is YYDKDF (reference sequence). CDR3 length equals 16 residues. Trimming cost V 0 bases and J 5 bases; bases outside gene matches: 9. CDR3 region: CATSRDGPGGGETQYF. The CDR3 DNA reads as TGTGCCACCAGCAGAGATGGGCCGGGGGGTGGTGAGACCCAGTACTTC.

J is TRBJ1-2 and V is TRBV6-1; 7 bases are a match to TRBD1. CDR1 and CDR2 (germline): MNHNS, SASEGT. The CDR3 is 15 amino acids. The V segment lost 2 bases and the J segment 4 bases; nucleotides outside the gene matches: 7. The CDR3 region is CASSELDRRGYGYTF. DNA for the CDR3: TGTGCCAGCAGTGAATTGGACAGGCGGGGCTATGGCTACACCTTC.

The CDR3 sequence is CASSLQGCNQPQHF. CDR3 coding DNA: TGTGCCAGCAGTCTCCAGGGTTGCAATCAGCCCCAGCATTTT. This chain connects TRBV6-4 to TRBJ1-5; maybe TRBD1 (5 bases). Germline CDR1 is MRHNA and CDR2 is SNTAGT. Trimming removed 5 bases at V and 2 bases at J, with 10 bases between. This CDR3 contains 14 residues.

The chain has TRBV25-1 and TRBJ2-7; TRBD2 matches at 9 bases. Per germline, CDR1 MGHDK and CDR2 SYGVNS. The trim removed 6 bases at V and 3 bases at J, leaving 3 bases unmatched. The CDR3 has 13 amino acids. CDR3 DNA: TGTGCCAGCAGGACTAGCGGTAACTACGAGCAGTACTTC. It translates to CASRTSGNYEQYF.

The chain links TRBV4-1 to TRBJ2-7; weak D call: TRBD2 (6 bases). The V gene's germline CDR1 is MGHRA and CDR2 YSYEKL. V was clipped by 0 bases and J by 3 bases, with 12 bases between them. The CDR3 sequence is 15 residues long. CDR3 DNA sequence: TGCGCCAGCAGCCAAGATCTGCGGGAAAACTACGAGCAGTACTTC. As protein: CASSQDLRENYEQYF.

The sample holds one count of this clone. This chain joins TRBV7-2 and TRBJ1-6; tentatively, D is TRBD1 (5 bases). V lost 3 bases and J 5 bases, leaving 8 bases between the germline ends. Germline V gene data show CDR1 as SGHTA and CDR2 as FQGNSA. The CDR3 extends over 14 amino acids. CDR3 DNA: TGTGCCAGCAGCTTTCGACAGCATAATTCACCCCTCCACTTT. As protein: CASSFRQHNSPLHF. Full variable domain (rest looked up from reference TRBV7-2 and TRBJ1-6): GAGVSQSPSNKVTEKGKDVELRCDPISGHTALYWYRQSLGQGLEFLIYFQGNSAPDKSGLPSDRFSAERTGGSVSTLTIQRTQQEDSAVYLCASSFRQHNSPLHFGNGTRLTVT.

The CDR3 coding sequence is TGTGCCAGCCGCCGGGCGGGAGACAGCACCGGGGAGCTGTTTTTT. This translates into CASRRAGDSTGELFF. The chain couples TRBV25-1 to TRBJ2-2; TRBD2 matches 7 bases. The CDR3 is 15 amino acids. Trimming removed 8 bases from V and 4 bases from J; junction bases left unmatched: 10. CDR1 and CDR2 (germline): MGHDK, SYGVNS.

This clone occurred once. The rearrangement joins TRBV4-1 to TRBJ2-3, with 7 bases lining up with TRBD2. The CDR3 consists of 17 residues. V dropped 8 bases and J dropped 3; count of bases not matched to a gene: 17. CDR1 and CDR2 (germline): MGHRA, YSYEKL. CDR3 residues: CASRAGGIRGGTDTQYF. The CDR3 region has the DNA TGCGCCAGCCGTGCCGGGGGGATTCGGGGAGGGACAGATACGCAGTATTTT.

The CDR3 reads CASSRGQGSSGANVLTF. The CDR3 DNA sequence: TGTGCCAGCAGCAGAGGACAGGGCAGCTCTGGGGCCAACGTCCTGACTTTC. The V call is TRBV5-8, the J call TRBJ2-6; 8 bases align to TRBD1. From germline, CDR1 is SGHTS and CDR2 YDEGEE. The V segment lost 4 bases and the J segment 0 bases; nucleotides outside the gene matches: 6. The CDR3 is 17 residues long.

This sequence joins TRBV27 and TRBJ1-6; no clear D. V was pared by 6 bases and J by 6 bases, with 9 bases between. Germline values: CDR1 MNHEY, CDR2 SMNVEV (reference sequence). The CDR3 contains 13 residues. The CDR3 DNA is TGTGCCAGCAGAAACGCGGGTAATTCACCCCTCCACTTT. This translates into CASRNAGNSPLHF.

V and J are TRBV6-5 and TRBJ1-1; no clear D gene. The germline V gene has CDR1 MNHEY and CDR2 SVGAGI. The V gene lost 2 bases and the J gene lost 3 bases, with 10 bases spanning the gap. The CDR3 contains 14 residues. The CDR3 loop reads CASSYGIGDTEAFF. CDR3 sequence (DNA): TGTGCCAGCAGTTACGGTATAGGAGACACTGAAGCTTTCTTT.

This chain joins TRBV25-1 and TRBJ2-2, with TRBD1 matching 8 bases. J lost 1 base, V lost 5 bases, and 6 bases had no gene match. Germline CDR1 reads MGHDK; CDR2 reads SYGVNS. The CDR3 extends over 16 amino acids. The CDR3 reads CASSTPGTGNTGELFF. The DNA for the CDR3 is TGTGCCAGCAGTACTCCCGGGACAGGGAACACCGGGGAGCTGTTTTTT.

The rearrangement links TRBV7-2 to TRBJ2-5, with D possibly TRBD2 on 5 matching bases. The V end lost 0 bases, the J end lost 4 bases, and 9 bases lay between the germline ends. Germline-derived CDR1 and CDR2 are SGHTA and FQGNSA. The CDR3 spans 14 residues. CDR3 sequence (DNA): TGTGCCAGCAGCTTAGCGACCGAGGGAGAGACCCAGTACTTC. Translating gives CASSLATEGETQYF.

The J gene is TRBJ1-5, the V gene TRBV12-3 or TRBV12-4; D is undetermined. Trimming pared 6 bases from V and 5 bases from J, leaving 8 bases between. The CDR3 contains 12 residues. The CDR3 nucleotides are TGTGCCAGCAGGGGCACGGATCAGCCCCAGCATTTT. It yields the protein CASRGTDQPQHF.

V and J are TRBV29-1 and TRBJ1-5; tentative D call: TRBD1 (5 bases). Germline values: CDR1 SQVTM, CDR2 ANQGSEA. Trimming stripped 6 bases from V and 2 bases from J, with 14 bases between. CDR3 length equals 14 residues. The CDR3, as DNA: TGCAGCGTGGGGACGGGAGGCGGCAATCAGCCCCAGCATTTT. Its translation is CSVGTGGGNQPQHF.

This clone came up a few times. The chain links TRBV27 to TRBJ2-2; 8 bases map to TRBD2. The V gene end was trimmed by 11 bases and the J gene end by 3 bases; junction bases not matched to a gene: 8. Germline CDR1 and CDR2: MNHEY and SMNVEV (reference sequence). This CDR3 contains 14 residues. In DNA, the CDR3 is TGTGCCGCCAGTCGGGGGGGTGACACCGGGGAGCTGTTTTTT. As protein: CAASRGGDTGELFF.

The chain couples TRBV27 to TRBJ2-7; 13 bases are shared with TRBD2. In germline, CDR1 is MNHEY, CDR2 SMNVEV (reference sequence). Trimming at V came to 6 bases and at J to 7 bases, leaving 9 bases not matched to a gene. This CDR3 spans 15 amino acids. CDR3 residues: CASRPGLAGPGEQYF. Here the CDR3 DNA reads TGTGCCAGCAGACCGGGACTAGCGGGGCCGGGAGAGCAGTACTTC.

The chain carries TRBV3-1 (or the pseudogene TRBV3-2) and TRBJ1-5; D not resolved. V lost 2 bases and J 5 bases, leaving 7 bases between the germline ends. Germline V CDR1 and CDR2: LGHDT, YNNKEL (reference sequence). This CDR3 is 13 amino acids long. Here the CDR3 reads CASSQYLDQPQHF. The CDR3 DNA follows: TGTGCCAGCAGCCAATACTTGGATCAGCCCCAGCATTTT.

The chain uses TRBV2 and TRBJ2-3, with no clear D. The V end was cut by 6 bases, the J end by 3 bases, with 13 bases between. The CDR3 has 14 residues. CDR1 is SNHLY and CDR2 is FYNNEI in the germline V gene. CDR3 nucleotide sequence: TGTGCCAGCAGCGCAAGACTGGTTACAGATACGCAGTATTTT. This codes for CASSARLVTDTQYF.

The genes are TRBV3-1 (or the pseudogene TRBV3-2) and TRBJ1-4; 9 bases align to TRBD1. Per germline, CDR1 LGHDT and CDR2 YNNKEL (reference sequence). The CDR3 contains 17 residues. J was trimmed by 8 bases and V by 0 bases; bases with no gene match: 10. The CDR3 spells CASSQEQGARAGEKLFF. As DNA, the CDR3 is TGTGCCAGCAGCCAAGAACAGGGGGCACGGGCGGGGGAAAAACTGTTTTTT.

In DNA, the CDR3 is TGTGCCAGCAGCCAGGCCGGGACTAGGAACACCGGGGAGCTGTTTTTT. Its protein is CASSQAGTRNTGELFF. This rearrangement joins TRBV4-2 to TRBJ2-2; TRBD2 matches 8 bases. Per germline, CDR1 LGHNA and CDR2 YNFKEQ. The CDR3 is 16 amino acids. V was pared by 3 bases and J by 1 base, with 4 bases of the junction left unmatched.

The chain uses TRBV28 and TRBJ2-5; D might be TRBD2 (7 bases). Germline CDR1 reads MDHEN; CDR2 reads SYDVKM. The CDR3 is 16 residues long. V was trimmed by 3 bases and J by 0 bases, leaving 14 bases between them. DNA for the CDR3: TGTGCCAGCAGTTTCATTCGGGGGGCAGACCAAGAGACCCAGTACTTC. Its translation is CASSFIRGADQETQYF.

The rearrangement links TRBV5-1 to TRBJ2-3; a weak D match, TRBD2 (5 bases). The ends were cut back, 1 base at V and 1 base at J, with 16 bases in the middle. CDR1 is SGHRS, CDR2 YFSETQ, per germline. CDR3 length equals 17 residues. CDR3 DNA: TGCGCCAGCAGCTTGCTCCGTCGGGGATCGGGCACAGATACGCAGTATTTT. It codes for CASSLLRRGSGTDTQYF.

The chain links TRBV24-1 to TRBJ2-1; D not resolved. The CDR3 covers 14 residues. Germline-derived CDR1 and CDR2 are KGHDR and SFDVKD. Trimming took off 3 bases at V and 0 bases at J, with 5 bases between the two ends. In DNA form, the CDR3 reads TGTGCCACCAGTGATCGGAGCTCCTACAATGAGCAGTTCTTC. This translates into CATSDRSSYNEQFF.

The chain links TRBV10-2 to TRBJ2-7; D not certain. Trimming left V 2 bases short and J 1 base short, with 12 bases between. CDR3 length: 15 residues. Germline values: CDR1 WSHSY, CDR2 SAAADI. The CDR3 DNA follows: TGCGCCAGCAGTGAGCAGGTTGGGCTATCCTACGAGCAGTACGTC. Translation: CASSEQVGLSYEQYV.

The chain recombines TRBV5-1 with TRBJ2-2; TRBD1 matches 9 bases. Trimming took 3 bases from V and 1 from J; bases not matched to a gene: 4. The length of the CDR3 is 16 residues. Germline CDR1 is SGHRS and CDR2 is YFSETQ. The CDR3 spells CASSWDRALNTGELFF. CDR3 DNA sequence: TGCGCCAGCAGCTGGGACAGGGCGTTGAACACCGGGGAGCTGTTTTTT.

The genes are TRBV6-5 and TRBJ2-7, with TRBD2 matching 7 bases. V was pared by 2 bases and J by 2 bases, with 6 bases of the junction left unmatched. CDR1 and CDR2 from the germline V gene are MNHEY and SVGAGI. The CDR3 is 15 amino acids. The CDR3 reads CASSYERDVAYEQYF. CDR3 nucleotide sequence: TGTGCCAGCAGTTACGAGCGGGACGTCGCCTACGAGCAGTACTTC.